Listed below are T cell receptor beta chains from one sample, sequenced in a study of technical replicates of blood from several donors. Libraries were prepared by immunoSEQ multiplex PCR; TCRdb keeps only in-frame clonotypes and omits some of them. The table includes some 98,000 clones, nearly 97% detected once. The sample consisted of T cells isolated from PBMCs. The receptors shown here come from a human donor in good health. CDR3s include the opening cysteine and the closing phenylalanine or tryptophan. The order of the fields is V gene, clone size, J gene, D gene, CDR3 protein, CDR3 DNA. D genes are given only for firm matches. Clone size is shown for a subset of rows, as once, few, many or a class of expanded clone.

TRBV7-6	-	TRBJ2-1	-	CASSSPPLAHNEQFF	TGTGCCAGCAGCTCCCCCCCCCTAGCTCACAATGAGCAGTTCTTC
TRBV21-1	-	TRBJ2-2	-	CATPNFWHTGELFF	TGTGCCACCCCGAATTTTTGGCACACCGGGGAGCTGTTTTTT
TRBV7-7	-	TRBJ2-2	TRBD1	CASRQGSNTGELFF	TGTGCTAGCAGACAGGGGTCCAACACCGGGGAGCTGTTTTTT
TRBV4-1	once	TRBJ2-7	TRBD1	CASSQAGQGHEQYF	TGCGCCAGCAGCCAAGCGGGACAGGGGCACGAGCAGTACTTC
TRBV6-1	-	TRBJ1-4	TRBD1	CASTVRGLDSGKLFF	TGTGCCAGCACGGTGAGGGGGCTTGACTCGGGGAAACTGTTTTTT
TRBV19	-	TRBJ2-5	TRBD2	CASSMLKRGLQETQYF	TGTGCCAGTAGTATGTTGAAGCGGGGCCTACAAGAGACCCAGTACTTC
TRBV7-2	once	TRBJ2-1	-	CASSLAYSLNEQFF	TGTGCCAGCAGCTTAGCCTACTCACTCAATGAGCAGTTCTTC
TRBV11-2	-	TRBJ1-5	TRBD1	CASSKDRAPNQPQHF	TGTGCCAGCAGCAAAGACAGGGCCCCCAATCAGCCCCAGCATTTT
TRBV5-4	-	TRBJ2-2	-	CASSFRDLHRENTGELFF	TGTGCCAGCAGCTTCCGAGACCTGCACAGGGAGAACACCGGGGAGCTGTTTTTT
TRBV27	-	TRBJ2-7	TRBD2	CASTGLAGGPPSEQYF	TGTGCCAGCACGGGGCTAGCGGGAGGGCCTCCAAGCGAGCAGTACTTC
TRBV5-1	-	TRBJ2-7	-	CASSLILGHAYEQYF	TGCGCCAGCAGCTTGATCTTGGGACACGCCTACGAGCAGTACTTC
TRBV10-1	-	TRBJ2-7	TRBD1	CASSESGTGTYEQYF	TGCGCCAGCAGTGAGTCCGGGACAGGCACCTACGAGCAGTACTTC
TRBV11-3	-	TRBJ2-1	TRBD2	CASSLLLAGEPHSSYNEQFF	TGTGCCAGCAGCTTGCTCCTAGCGGGGGAGCCCCATTCCTCCTACAATGAGCAGTTCTTC
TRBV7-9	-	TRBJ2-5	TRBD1	CASSLDRGIETQYF	TGTGCCAGCAGCTTAGACAGGGGGATAGAGACCCAGTACTTC
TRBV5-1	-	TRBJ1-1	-	CASSLEFTAGTEAFF	TGCGCCAGCAGCTTGGAGTTTACAGCGGGCACTGAAGCTTTCTTT
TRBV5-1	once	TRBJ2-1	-	CASSATTGNEQFF	TGCGCCAGCAGTGCGACGACTGGGAATGAGCAGTTCTTC
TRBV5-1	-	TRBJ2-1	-	CASSSTTSSYNEQFF	TGCGCCAGCAGCTCAACGACTAGCTCCTACAATGAGCAGTTCTTC
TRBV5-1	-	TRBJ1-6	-	CASSLGGRGNSPLHF	TGCGCCAGCAGCTTGGGTGGCAGGGGTAATTCACCCCTCCACTTT
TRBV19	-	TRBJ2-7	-	CASSTGIYEQYF	TGTGCCAGTAGTACGGGGATCTACGAGCAGTACTTC
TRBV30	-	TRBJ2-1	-	CAWSQGSSYNEQFF	TGTGCCTGGTCTCAGGGGAGCTCCTACAATGAGCAGTTCTTC
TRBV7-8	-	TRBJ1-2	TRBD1	CASSLTGQGSSGYTF	TGTGCCAGCAGCTTAACGGGACAGGGGTCGAGCGGCTACACCTTC
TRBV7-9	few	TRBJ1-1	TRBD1	CASSFPGQGRTEAFF	TGTGCCAGCAGTTTTCCGGGACAGGGAAGGACTGAAGCTTTCTTT
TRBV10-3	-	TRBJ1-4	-	CAISESFSPNNEKLFF	TGTGCCATCAGTGAGTCGTTTAGCCCTAATAATGAAAAACTGTTTTTT
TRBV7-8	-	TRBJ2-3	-	CASSSRGSGGGVDTQYF	TGTGCCAGCAGCTCCCGAGGGTCGGGGGGCGGAGTGGATACGCAGTATTTT
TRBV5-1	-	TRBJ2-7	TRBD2	CASSLGGLAGAGEQYF	TGCGCCAGCAGCTTGGGGGGACTAGCGGGAGCAGGTGAGCAGTACTTC
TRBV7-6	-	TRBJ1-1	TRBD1	CASSLWGRGLGNTEAFF	TGTGCCAGCAGCTTATGGGGCAGGGGGCTGGGGAACACTGAAGCTTTCTTT
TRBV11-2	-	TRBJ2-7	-	CASSLDSLALPGEQYF	TGTGCCAGCAGCTTAGATAGCCTAGCCCTCCCGGGGGAGCAGTACTTC
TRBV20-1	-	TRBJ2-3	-	CSAIGDTQYF	TGCAGTGCTATCGGAGATACGCAGTATTTT
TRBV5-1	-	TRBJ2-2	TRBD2	CASRSGTYTGELFF	TGCGCCAGCAGGAGCGGGACCTACACCGGGGAGCTGTTTTTT
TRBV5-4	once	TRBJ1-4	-	CASSGDRGPEKLFF	TGTGCCAGCAGCGGGGATAGGGGTCCTGAAAAACTGTTTTTT
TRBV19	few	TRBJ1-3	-	CASSMSAHSGNTIYF	TGTGCCAGTAGTATGAGCGCCCACTCTGGAAACACCATATATTTT
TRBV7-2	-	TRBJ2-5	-	CASSVFASTGQETQYF	TGTGCCAGCAGCGTATTCGCCTCAACGGGGCAAGAGACCCAGTACTTC
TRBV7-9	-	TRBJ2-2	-	CASSTLRGYPGELFF	TGTGCCAGCAGCACACTAAGGGGTTACCCCGGGGAGCTGTTTTTT
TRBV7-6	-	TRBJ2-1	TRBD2	CASSLIGGSSYNEQFF	TGTGCCAGCAGCTTAATCGGCGGGAGTTCCTACAATGAGCAGTTCTTC
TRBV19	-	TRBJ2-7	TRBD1	CASSTGQGSSYEQYF	TGTGCCAGTAGTACCGGACAGGGGAGCTCCTACGAGCAGTACTTC
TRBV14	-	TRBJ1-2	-	CASSQDIRGYTF	TGTGCCAGCAGCCAAGATATACGGGGCTACACCTTC
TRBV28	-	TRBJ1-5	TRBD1	CASSLRSGQGNQPQHF	TGTGCCAGCAGTTTAAGGTCAGGACAGGGCAATCAGCCCCAGCATTTT
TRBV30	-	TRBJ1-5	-	CAWSGQTVTQHF	TGTGCCTGGAGTGGCCAGACAGTTACCCAGCATTTT
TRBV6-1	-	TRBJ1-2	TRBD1	CASERDRTKNYGYTF	TGTGCCAGCGAAAGGGACAGGACAAAGAACTATGGCTACACCTTC
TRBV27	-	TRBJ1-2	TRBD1	CASTDLGQPPGGYTF	TGTGCCAGCACCGACTTGGGACAGCCTCCGGGAGGCTACACCTTC
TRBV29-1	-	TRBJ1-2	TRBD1	CSVVPGQGAGGYTF	TGCAGCGTTGTCCCGGGACAGGGGGCTGGTGGCTACACCTTC
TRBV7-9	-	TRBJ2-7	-	CASSLTGYEQYF	TGTGCCAGCAGCTTAACGGGCTACGAGCAGTACTTC
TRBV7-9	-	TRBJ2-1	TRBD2	CASKGGLAGGLSYNEQFF	TGTGCCAGCAAGGGCGGACTAGCGGGGGGTTTGTCCTACAATGAGCAGTTCTTC
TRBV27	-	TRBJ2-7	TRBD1	CASSSGGAGPITSYEQYF	TGTGCCAGCAGTTCAGGGGGCGCGGGACCCATTACCTCCTACGAGCAGTACTTC
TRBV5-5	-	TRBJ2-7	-	CASSLVQGSYEQYF	TGTGCCAGCAGCTTGGTTCAGGGTTCCTACGAGCAGTACTTC
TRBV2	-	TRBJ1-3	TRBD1	CASSETGGNGNTIYF	TGTGCCAGCAGTGAAACAGGGGGGAATGGAAACACCATATATTTT
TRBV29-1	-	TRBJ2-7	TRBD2	CSVGLAGGPYEQYF	TGCAGCGTTGGGCTTGCGGGAGGACCTTACGAGCAGTACTTC